Included here is one T cell receptor (beta chain) sequence, with context. What it binds is unknown. This entry belongs to a study of Ad26.COV2.S vaccination and SARS-CoV-2 variants. Across the whole study: The study gave Ad26.COV2.S intramuscularly, once or twice 56 days apart.

The study, taken as a whole, reports: It was reported that spike-specific CD8+ and CD4+ T cell responses were substantially broad after vaccination. While placebo recipients had lower spike-specific TCR breadth, vaccine recipients had more.

The CDR3 is 13 amino acids. V was cut by 9 bases and J by 0 bases, with 11 bases left in between. Germline CDR1 reads MNHEY; CDR2 reads SVGAGI. TCRdb's copy holds only in-frame clones and misses some; the assay was immunoSEQ multiplex PCR. Of about 320,000 clones in the sample, approximately 80% are singletons; the top ten hold 2.1%. Treatment meaning: roughly 19 received Ad26.COV2.S at low or high dose, single or two shots; 5 received placebo; per-sample allocation not given. Sampling was performed 63 days after the first vaccine or placebo injection. Sequencing was performed on peripheral blood, taken in a trial of Ad26.COV2.S vaccine versus placebo. The rearrangement uses TRBV6-5 and TRBJ1-1; a possible D gene is TRBD1 (5 bases). This sequence was found in a person aged 18-60 years who received the Ad26.COV2.S COVID-19 vaccine or a placebo. DNA for the CDR3: TGTGCCAGTAACCGACAGCTGAACACTGAAGCTTTCTTT. This gives the protein CASNRQLNTEAFF.